This T cell receptor beta chain was recorded in a study of T cell repertoires in cytomegalovirus infection. Study overall: Public TCR beta signatures indicated both CMV infection and matching HLA type. General study findings and limits: Within the response measured ex vivo, HLA-C-restricted CMV-specific TCR beta clonotypes were dominant. Cumulative frequency (of public TCR beta family members) identified carriers of CMV plus the relevant HLA.

The sample holds a few counts of this clonotype. Its antigen is undetermined. In TCRdb, the reads were re-called with MiXCR into one record per CDR3 protein. The sample yields fewer than 550,000 distinct CDR3 sequences, more than 15% seen once. The specimen sequenced was CD8+ T cells from PBMCs. The receptor comes from a human donor in good health (CMV status not recorded). Some clones in this sample may be carry-over from other donors' samples.

Here the CDR3 reads CASTQGSGSTYEQYF. The CDR3 nucleotides are TGTGCCAGTACCCAGGGCTCAGGTTCCACCTACGAGCAGTACTTC. The V gene is TRBV19, the J gene TRBJ2-7, with D possibly matching TRBD1 (5 bases). Between the trimmed V and J ends, which lost 7 bases and 2 bases, there was a span of 18 bases. The CDR3 is 15 residues long. Per the germline V gene, CDR1 is LNHDA and CDR2 is SQIVND (reference sequence).